This T cell receptor beta chain is from a study of CD4 and CD8 cells across lung adenocarcinoma regions. Donors had localized lung adenocarcinoma, a non-small cell lung cancer. TCRdb analysed the PCR reads with MiXCR anew, one entry per CDR3 protein. In the table there are roughly 20,000 distinct CDR3 sequences, approximately 49% of which are singletons. Looked up from germline, CDR1 is SEHNR and CDR2 is FQNEAQ (reference sequence). Trimming took off 1 base at V and 2 bases at J, with 10 bases between the two ends. The CDR3 length is 15 residues. What was sequenced was CD8+ T cells from the center of a lung tumor. V usage is TRBV7-9 and J usage is TRBJ2-3; perhaps D is TRBD1 or TRBD2 (5 bases each). This sequence was found in a female donor with lung adenocarcinoma. The CD4 and CD8 labels of this study may be unreliable. DNA for the CDR3: TGTGCCAGCAGCTTAGATGGGGGACCCACAGATACGCAGTATTTT. It encodes CASSLDGGPTDTQYF.